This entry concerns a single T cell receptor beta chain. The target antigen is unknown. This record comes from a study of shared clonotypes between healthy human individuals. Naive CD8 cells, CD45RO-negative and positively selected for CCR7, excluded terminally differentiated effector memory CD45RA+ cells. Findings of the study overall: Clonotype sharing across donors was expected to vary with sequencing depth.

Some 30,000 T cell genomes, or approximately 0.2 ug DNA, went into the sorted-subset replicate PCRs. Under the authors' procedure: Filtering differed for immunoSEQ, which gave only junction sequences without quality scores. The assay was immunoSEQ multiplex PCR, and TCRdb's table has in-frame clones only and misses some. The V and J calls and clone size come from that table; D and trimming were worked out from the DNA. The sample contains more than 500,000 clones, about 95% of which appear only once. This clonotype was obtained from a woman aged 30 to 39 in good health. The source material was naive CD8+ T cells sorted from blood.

The CDR3 DNA is TGTGCCAGCAGCCCCGGGACAGTGAATCAGCCCCAGCATTTT. Encoded protein: CASSPGTVNQPQHF. V usage is TRBV2 and J usage is TRBJ1-5; 7 bases align to TRBD1. Germline-derived CDR1 and CDR2 are SNHLY and FYNNEI. Trimming cost V 6 bases and J 4 bases; bases outside gene matches: 6. The CDR3 length is 14 residues.